The clone carrying this T cell receptor beta chain has a handful of counts. Its antigen is still unknown. This sample was taken from a study of blood T cells in healthy people across ages. Findings of the study overall: Versus aged donors, long-lived donors had higher diversity and more naive CD4+ cells. In the absence of known donor CMV status, changes in expanded clonotypes were possibly confounded. Diversity of TCR beta per million T cells declined in a roughly linear way with age.

A second PCR of 7 to 11 cycles used a sample-barcoded 5' primer and a J-beta primer mix. Using its own MiXCR run on the 5' RACE reads, TCRdb lists one record per CDR3 protein. The profile covers approximately 830,000 distinct CDR3 sequences, with 55% to 65% appearing a single time and around a quarter taken by the ten largest. Germline CDR1 is SGDLS and CDR2 is YYNGEE. The CDR3 is made up of 12 amino acids. Trimming pared 3 bases from V and 13 bases from J, leaving 14 bases between. Isolating PBMCs gave at least 6.5 million of these cells per sample. The material sequenced was blood. The source of this sequence is a young man in good health. The chain couples TRBV9 to TRBJ2-4, with D possibly TRBD2 on 6 matching bases. The CDR3 nucleotides read TGTGCCAGCAGCGCCCCCGGGGGAGAGCAGTACTTC. This translates into CASSAPGGEQYF.